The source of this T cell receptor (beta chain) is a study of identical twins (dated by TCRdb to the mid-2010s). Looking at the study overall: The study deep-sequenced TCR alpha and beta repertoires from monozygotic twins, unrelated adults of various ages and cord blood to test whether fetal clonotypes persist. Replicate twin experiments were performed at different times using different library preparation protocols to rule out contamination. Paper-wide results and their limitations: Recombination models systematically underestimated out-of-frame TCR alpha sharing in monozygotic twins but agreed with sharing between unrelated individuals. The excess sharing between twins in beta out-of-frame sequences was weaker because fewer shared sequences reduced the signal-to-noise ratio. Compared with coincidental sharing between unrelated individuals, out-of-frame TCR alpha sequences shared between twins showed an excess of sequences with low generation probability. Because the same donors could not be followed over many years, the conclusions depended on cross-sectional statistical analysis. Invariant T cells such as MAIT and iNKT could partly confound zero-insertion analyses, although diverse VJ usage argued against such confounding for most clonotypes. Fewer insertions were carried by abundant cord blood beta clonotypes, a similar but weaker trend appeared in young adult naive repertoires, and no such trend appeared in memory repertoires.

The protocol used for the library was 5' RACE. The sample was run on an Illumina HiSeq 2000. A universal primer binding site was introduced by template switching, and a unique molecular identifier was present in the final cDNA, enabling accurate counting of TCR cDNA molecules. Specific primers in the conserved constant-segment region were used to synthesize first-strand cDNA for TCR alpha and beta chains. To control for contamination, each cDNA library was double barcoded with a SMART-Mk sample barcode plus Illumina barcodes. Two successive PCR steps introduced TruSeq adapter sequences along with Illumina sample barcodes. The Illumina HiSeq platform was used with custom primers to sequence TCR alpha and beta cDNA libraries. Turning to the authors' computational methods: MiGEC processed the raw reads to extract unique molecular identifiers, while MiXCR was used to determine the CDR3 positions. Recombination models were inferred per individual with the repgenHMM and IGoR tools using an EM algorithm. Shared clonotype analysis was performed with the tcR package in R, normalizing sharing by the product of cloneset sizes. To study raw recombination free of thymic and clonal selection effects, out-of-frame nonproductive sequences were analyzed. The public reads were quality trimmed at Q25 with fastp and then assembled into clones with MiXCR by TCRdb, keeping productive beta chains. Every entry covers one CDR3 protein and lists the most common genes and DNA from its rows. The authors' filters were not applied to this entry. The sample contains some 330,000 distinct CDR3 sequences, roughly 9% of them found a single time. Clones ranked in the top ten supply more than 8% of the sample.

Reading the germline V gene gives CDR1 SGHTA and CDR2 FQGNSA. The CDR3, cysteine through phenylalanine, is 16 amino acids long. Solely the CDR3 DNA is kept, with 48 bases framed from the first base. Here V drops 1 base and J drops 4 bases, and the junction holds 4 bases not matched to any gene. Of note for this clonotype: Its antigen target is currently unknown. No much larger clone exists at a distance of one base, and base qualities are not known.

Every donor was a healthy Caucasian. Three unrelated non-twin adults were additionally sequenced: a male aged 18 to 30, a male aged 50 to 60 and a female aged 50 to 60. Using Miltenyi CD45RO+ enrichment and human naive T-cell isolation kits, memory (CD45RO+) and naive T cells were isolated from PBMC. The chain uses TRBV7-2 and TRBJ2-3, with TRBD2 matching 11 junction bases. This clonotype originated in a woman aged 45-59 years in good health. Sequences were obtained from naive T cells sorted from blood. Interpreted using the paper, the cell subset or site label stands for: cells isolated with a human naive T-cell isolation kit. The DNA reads TGTGCCAGCAGCTTAGTGGGACTAGCGGCCTCAGATACGCAGTATTTT. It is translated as CASSLVGLAASDTQYF.